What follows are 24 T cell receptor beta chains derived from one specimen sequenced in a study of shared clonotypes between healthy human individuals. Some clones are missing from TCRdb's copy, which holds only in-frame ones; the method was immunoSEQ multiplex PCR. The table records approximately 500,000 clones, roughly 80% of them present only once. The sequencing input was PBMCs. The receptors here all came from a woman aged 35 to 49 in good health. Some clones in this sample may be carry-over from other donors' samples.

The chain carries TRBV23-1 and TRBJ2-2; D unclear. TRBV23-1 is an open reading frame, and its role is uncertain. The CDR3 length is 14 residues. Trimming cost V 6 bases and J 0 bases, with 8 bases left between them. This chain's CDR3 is CASRLTPNTGELFF. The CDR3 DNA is TGCGCCAGCAGATTGACTCCGAACACCGGGGAGCTGTTTTTT.

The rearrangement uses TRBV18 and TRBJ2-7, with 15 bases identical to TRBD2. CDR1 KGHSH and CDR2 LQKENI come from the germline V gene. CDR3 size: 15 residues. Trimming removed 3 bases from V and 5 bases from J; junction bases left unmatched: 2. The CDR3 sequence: CASSPRTSGRDEQYF. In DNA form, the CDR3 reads TGTGCCAGCTCACCCCGGACTAGCGGGAGGGACGAGCAGTACTTC.

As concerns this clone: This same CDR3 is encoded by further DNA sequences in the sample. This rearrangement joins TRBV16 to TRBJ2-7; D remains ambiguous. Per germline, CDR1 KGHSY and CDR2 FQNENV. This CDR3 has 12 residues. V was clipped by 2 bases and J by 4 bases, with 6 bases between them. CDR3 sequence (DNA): TGTGCCAGCAGCCAAACTCGATACGAGCAGTACTTC. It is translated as CASSQTRYEQYF.

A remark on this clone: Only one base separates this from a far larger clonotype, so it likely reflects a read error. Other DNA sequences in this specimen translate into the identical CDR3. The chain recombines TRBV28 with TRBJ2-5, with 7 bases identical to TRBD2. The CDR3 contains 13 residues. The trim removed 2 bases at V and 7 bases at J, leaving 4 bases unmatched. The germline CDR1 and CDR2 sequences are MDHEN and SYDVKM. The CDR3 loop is CASSLIWGGTQYF. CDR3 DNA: TGTGCCAGCAGTTTAATATGGGGGGGGACCCAGTACTTC.

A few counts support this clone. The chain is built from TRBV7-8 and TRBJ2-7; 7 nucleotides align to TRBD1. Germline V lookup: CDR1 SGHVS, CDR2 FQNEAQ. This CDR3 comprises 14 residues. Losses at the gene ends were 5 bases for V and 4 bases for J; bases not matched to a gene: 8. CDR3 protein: CASSRTGKTYEQYF. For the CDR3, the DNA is TGTGCCAGCAGCCGGACAGGAAAGACGTACGAGCAGTACTTC.

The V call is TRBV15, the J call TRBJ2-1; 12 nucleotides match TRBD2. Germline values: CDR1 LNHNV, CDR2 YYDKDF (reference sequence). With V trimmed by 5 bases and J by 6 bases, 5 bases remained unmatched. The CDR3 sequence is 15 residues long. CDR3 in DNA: TGTGCCACCAGCCTAGCGGGAGGGGGGCGCAATGAGCAGTTCTTC. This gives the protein CATSLAGGGRNEQFF. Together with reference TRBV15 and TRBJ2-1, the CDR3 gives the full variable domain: DAMVIQNPRYQVTQFGKPVTLSCSQTLNHNVMYWYQQKSSQAPKLLFHYYDKDFNNEADTPDNFQSRRPNTSFCFLDIRSPGLGDTAMYLCATSLAGGGRNEQFFGPGTRLTVL.

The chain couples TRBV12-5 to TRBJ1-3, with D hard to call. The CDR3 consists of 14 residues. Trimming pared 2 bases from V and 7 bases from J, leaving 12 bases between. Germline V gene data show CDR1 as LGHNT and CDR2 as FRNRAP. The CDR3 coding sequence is TGTGCTAGTGGTTTGTATTGTGAGGCTAACACCATATATTTT. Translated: CASGLYCEANTIYF.

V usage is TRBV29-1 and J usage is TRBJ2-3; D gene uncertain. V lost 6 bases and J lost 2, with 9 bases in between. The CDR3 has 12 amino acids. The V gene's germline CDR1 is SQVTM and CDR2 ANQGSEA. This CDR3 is CSVTSYTDTQYF. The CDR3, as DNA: TGCAGCGTGACCAGCTACACAGATACGCAGTATTTT.

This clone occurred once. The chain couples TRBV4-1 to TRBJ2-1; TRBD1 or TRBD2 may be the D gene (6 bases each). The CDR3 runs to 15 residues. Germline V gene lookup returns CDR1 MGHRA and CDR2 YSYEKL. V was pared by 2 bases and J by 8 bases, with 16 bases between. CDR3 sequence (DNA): TGCGCCAGCAGCCAATGGGATCGGGGGCTGGATGAGCAGTTCTTC. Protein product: CASSQWDRGLDEQFF.

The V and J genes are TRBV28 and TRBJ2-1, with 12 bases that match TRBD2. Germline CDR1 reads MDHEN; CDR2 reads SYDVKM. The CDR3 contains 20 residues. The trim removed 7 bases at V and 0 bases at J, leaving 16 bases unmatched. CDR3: CASTPAGTSGPRSSYNEQFF. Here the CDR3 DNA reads TGTGCCAGCACCCCAGCCGGGACTAGCGGGCCCAGGAGCTCCTACAATGAGCAGTTCTTC.

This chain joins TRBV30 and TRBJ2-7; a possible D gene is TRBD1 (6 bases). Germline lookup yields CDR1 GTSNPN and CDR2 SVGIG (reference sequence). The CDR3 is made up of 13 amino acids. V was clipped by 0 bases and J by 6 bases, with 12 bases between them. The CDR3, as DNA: TGTGCCTGGAGTGTACGGGAAGGGGGCGAGCAGTACTTC. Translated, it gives CAWSVREGGEQYF.

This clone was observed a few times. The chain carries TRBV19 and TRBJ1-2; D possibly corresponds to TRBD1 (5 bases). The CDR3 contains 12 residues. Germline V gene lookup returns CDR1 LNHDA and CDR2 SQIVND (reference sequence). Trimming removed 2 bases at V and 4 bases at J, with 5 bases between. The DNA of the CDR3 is TGTGCCAGTAGTATACAGGGCTATGGCTACACCTTC. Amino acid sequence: CASSIQGYGYTF.

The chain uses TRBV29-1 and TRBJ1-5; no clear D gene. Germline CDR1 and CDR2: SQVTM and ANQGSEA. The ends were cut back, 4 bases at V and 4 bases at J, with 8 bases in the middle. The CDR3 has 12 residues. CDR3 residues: CSVGETNQPQHF. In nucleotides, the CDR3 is TGCAGCGTTGGGGAGACTAATCAGCCCCAGCATTTT.

The CDR3 is CATSRDQGRDRAYEQYF. Written as DNA, the CDR3 is TGTGCCACCAGCAGAGACCAAGGCCGGGACCGAGCCTACGAGCAGTACTTC. The rearrangement uses TRBV15 and TRBJ2-7, with D perhaps assigned TRBD1 or TRBD2 (5 bases each). V lost 0 bases and J lost 2, with 17 bases in between. The germline V gene has CDR1 LNHNV and CDR2 YYDKDF (reference sequence). CDR3 length: 17 amino acids.

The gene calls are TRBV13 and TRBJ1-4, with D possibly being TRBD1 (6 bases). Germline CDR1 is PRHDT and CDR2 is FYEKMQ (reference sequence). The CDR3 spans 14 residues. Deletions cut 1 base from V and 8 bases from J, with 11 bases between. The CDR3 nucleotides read TGTGCCAGCAGCTTAGCCAGGGGCAGCGAAAAACTGTTTTTT. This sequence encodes CASSLARGSEKLFF.

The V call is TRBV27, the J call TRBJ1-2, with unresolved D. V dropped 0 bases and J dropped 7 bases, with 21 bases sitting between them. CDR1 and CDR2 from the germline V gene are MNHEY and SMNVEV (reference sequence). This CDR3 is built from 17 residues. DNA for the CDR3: TGTGCCAGCAGTTTATCCCCCTTGGACGGATGGCCTGGTGGCTACACCTTC. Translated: CASSLSPLDGWPGGYTF.

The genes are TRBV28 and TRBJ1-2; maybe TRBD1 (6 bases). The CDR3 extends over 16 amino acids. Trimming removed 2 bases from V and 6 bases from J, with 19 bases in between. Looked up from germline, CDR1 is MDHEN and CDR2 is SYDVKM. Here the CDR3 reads CASSLRGHSQGDGYTF. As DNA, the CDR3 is TGTGCCAGCAGTTTAAGGGGACATTCGCAGGGCGATGGCTACACCTTC.

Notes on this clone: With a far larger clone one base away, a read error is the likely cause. The CDR3 DNA sequence: TGTGCCAGCAGTAACGGGCCACCGGGCAATAAGCCCCAGCATTTT. Encoded protein: CASSNGPPGNKPQHF. The rearrangement uses TRBV11-2 and TRBJ1-5; unclear D gene. CDR3 length: 15 amino acids. Germline assignment: CDR1 SGHAT and CDR2 FQNNGV.

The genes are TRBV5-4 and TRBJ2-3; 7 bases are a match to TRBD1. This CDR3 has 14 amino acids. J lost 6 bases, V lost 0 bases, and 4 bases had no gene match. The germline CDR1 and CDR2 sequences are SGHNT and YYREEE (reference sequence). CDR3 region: CASSLDRGRDTQYF. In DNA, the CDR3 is TGTGCCAGCAGCTTGGATAGGGGGCGGGATACGCAGTATTTT.

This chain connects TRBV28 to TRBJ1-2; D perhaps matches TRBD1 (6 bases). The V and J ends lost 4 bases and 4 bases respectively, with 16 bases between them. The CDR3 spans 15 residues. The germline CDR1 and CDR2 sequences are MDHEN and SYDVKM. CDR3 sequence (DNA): TGTGCCAGCAGTTCCCCAGGGGTATCGGTCTATGGCTACACCTTC. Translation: CASSSPGVSVYGYTF.

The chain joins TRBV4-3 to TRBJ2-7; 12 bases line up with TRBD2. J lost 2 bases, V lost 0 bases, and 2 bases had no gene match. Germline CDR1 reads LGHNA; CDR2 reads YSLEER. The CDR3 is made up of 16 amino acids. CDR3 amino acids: CASSQDSSGRAYEQYF. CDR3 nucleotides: TGCGCCAGCAGCCAAGATTCTAGCGGGAGGGCCTACGAGCAGTACTTC.

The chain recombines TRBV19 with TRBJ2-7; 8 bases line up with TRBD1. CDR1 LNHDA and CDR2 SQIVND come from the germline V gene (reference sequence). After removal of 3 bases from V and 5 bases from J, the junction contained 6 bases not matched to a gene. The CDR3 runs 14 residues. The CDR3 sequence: CASSMGDRFHEQYF. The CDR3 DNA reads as TGTGCCAGTAGTATGGGGGACAGGTTCCACGAGCAGTACTTC.

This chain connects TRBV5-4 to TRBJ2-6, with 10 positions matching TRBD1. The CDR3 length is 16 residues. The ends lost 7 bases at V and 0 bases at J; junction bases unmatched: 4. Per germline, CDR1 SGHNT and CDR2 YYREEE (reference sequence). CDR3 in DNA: TGTGCCAGCGCCGGGACAGGGGCCTCTGGGGCCAACGTCCTGACTTTC. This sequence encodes CASAGTGASGANVLTF. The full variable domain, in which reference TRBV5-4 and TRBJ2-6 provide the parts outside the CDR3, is ETGVTQSPTHLIKTRGQQVTLRCSSQSGHNTVSWYQQALGQGPQFIFQYYREEENGRGNFPPRFSGLQFPNYSSELNVNALELDDSALYLCASAGTGASGANVLTFGAGSRLTVL.

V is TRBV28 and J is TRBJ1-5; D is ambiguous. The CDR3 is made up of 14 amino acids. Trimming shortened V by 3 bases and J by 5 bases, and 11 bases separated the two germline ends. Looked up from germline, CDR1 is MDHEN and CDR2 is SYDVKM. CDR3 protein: CASSFYTSYQPQHF. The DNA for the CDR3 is TGTGCCAGCAGTTTTTACACATCTTATCAGCCCCAGCATTTT.